The sequence of this TCR beta chain was determined in a study of CD8+CD57+ T cells in acquired aplastic anemia. Study at large: The study obtained an average of around 3.1 ug of DNA from sorted CD4+ and CD8+ cells.

CDR1 is SGHDT and CDR2 is YYEEEE in the germline V gene. Trimming took 3 bases from V and 9 from J, leaving 10 bases between them. The CDR3 covers 12 residues. The study profiled TCR beta VDJ and CDR3 using genomic DNA as template. In TCRdb, the reads were re-called with MiXCR into one record per CDR3 protein. The data contain some 220,000 distinct CDR3 sequences, 30% to 40% of them singletons. Study observations and caveats: Patients and controls shared nearly 30 CD8+ CDR3 sequences, which appeared highly expressed in patients and within their immunodominant clones.

Remarks on this clonotype: Its specificity is not known.

The sequenced material came from sorted CD4+, CD8+, or CD8+CD57+ T cells (not recorded which) from PBMCs. This receptor was identified in a human donor in good health, serving as a control. The chain carries TRBV5-6 and TRBJ2-1; D is perhaps TRBD1 or TRBD2 (6 bases each). CDR3 DNA: TGTGCCAGCAGCTCGGGGGCGTCTGAGCAGTTCTTC. This translates into CASSSGASEQFF.